Listed here are 13 T cell receptor beta chains from one sample, sequenced in a study of beta chain features in type 1 diabetes. Reverse transcription of all isolated RNA meant that expressed TCRB transcripts were sequenced. TCRdb's copy holds only in-frame clones and misses some; the assay was immunoSEQ multiplex PCR. The table shows 130,000 or so clones, with about 9.7% occurring only once. Sequenced sample: central memory CD4+ T cells from blood. The receptor set was obtained from a woman aged 40-49 years in good health.

This rearrangement joins TRBV7-8 to TRBJ1-1; D possibly corresponds to TRBD1 (5 bases). Germline loops: CDR1 SGHVS, CDR2 FQNEAQ. The CDR3 has 12 residues. Trimming removed 5 bases from V and 7 bases from J, with 11 bases in between. The CDR3 protein is CASSRTRGEAFF. The DNA of the CDR3 is TGTGCCAGCAGCCGGACACGCGGTGAAGCTTTCTTT.

The chain has TRBV6-1 and TRBJ1-6; 7 positions agree with TRBD1. The CDR3 runs to 16 residues. The ends lost 5 bases at V and 10 bases at J; junction bases unmatched: 14. Germline V gene lookup returns CDR1 MNHNS and CDR2 SASEGT. CDR3 protein: CASSKDRVRVGSPLHF. The CDR3 DNA reads TGTGCCAGCAGTAAAGACAGGGTCCGGGTCGGGTCACCCCTCCACTTT.

V usage is TRBV5-1 and J usage is TRBJ2-7, with D maybe TRBD1 (6 bases). Germline loops: CDR1 SGHRS, CDR2 YFSETQ. Trimming pared 1 base from V and 0 bases from J, leaving 20 bases between. The CDR3 contains 18 residues. The CDR3 DNA follows: TGCGCCAGCAGCTTGCTGGACAGTTTTGCAAGGAGCTCCTACGAGCAGTACTTC. It translates to CASSLLDSFARSSYEQYF.

The chain is built from TRBV6-6 and TRBJ2-7; D may be TRBD1 (5 bases). The V gene lost 10 bases and the J gene lost 7 bases, with 11 bases spanning the gap. The germline V gene has CDR1 MNHNY and CDR2 SVGAGI (reference sequence). The CDR3 runs to 10 residues. CDR3 in amino acids: CATGLYEQYF. Here the CDR3 DNA reads TGTGCCACAGGGCTTTATGAGCAGTACTTC.

The chain couples TRBV6-1 to TRBJ1-1; D gene uncertain. Deletions cut 7 bases from V and 0 bases from J, with 15 bases between. The CDR3 is 15 residues long. The germline V gene has CDR1 MNHNS and CDR2 SASEGT. CDR3 amino acids: CASTYRREMNTEAFF. The CDR3 bases are TGTGCCAGCACCTACCGACGGGAGATGAACACTGAAGCTTTCTTT.

The genes are TRBV10-3 and TRBJ1-5, with TRBD1 as a possible D gene (5 bases). CDR1 is ENHRY, CDR2 SYGVKD, per germline. The CDR3 runs to 13 residues. V gave up 10 bases and J gave up 0 bases, with 10 bases separating them. Here the CDR3 reads CATGGNSNQPQHF. In DNA, the CDR3 is TGTGCCACTGGGGGGAATAGCAATCAGCCCCAGCATTTT.

With regard to this clone: A junction end diverges from the germline sequence, so it may reflect a read error. The rearrangement uses TRBV7-7 and TRBJ2-5, with D possibly TRBD2 on 6 matching bases. Looked up from germline, CDR1 is SSHAT and CDR2 is FNYEAQ (reference sequence). The CDR3 length is 13 residues. CDR3 nucleotides: TGTGCTAGCAGCGGAGGGCGAAGGGAGACCCAGTACTTC. Its protein product is CASSGGRRETQYF.

The CDR3 sequence: CASNEQGGSSYEQYF. In nucleotides, the CDR3 is TGCGCCAGCAACGAGCAGGGCGGCAGCTCCTACGAGCAGTACTTC. The chain combines TRBV5-1 with TRBJ2-7; D perhaps matches TRBD1 (5 bases). The CDR3 runs to 15 residues. The V gene lost 6 bases and the J gene lost 0 bases, with 16 bases spanning the gap. The germline V gene has CDR1 SGHRS and CDR2 YFSETQ.

The chain carries TRBV29-1 and TRBJ2-2, with 7 bases lining up with TRBD2. J was trimmed by 1 base and V by 7 bases; bases with no gene match: 12. The germline CDR1 and CDR2 sequences are SQVTM and ANQGSEA. The CDR3 length is 16 residues. CDR3 DNA: TGCAGCGCCCTACGACGAGCGGGGCTGAACACCGGGGAGCTGTTTTTT. It is translated as CSALRRAGLNTGELFF.

This clone was counted a few times. V is TRBV18 and J is TRBJ1-5; D unresolved. V lost 6 bases and J lost 3, with 9 bases in between. Germline CDR1 reads KGHSH; CDR2 reads LQKENI. CDR3 length equals 13 residues. The CDR3: CASSSAINQPQHF. DNA for the CDR3: TGTGCCAGCTCGTCAGCGATCAATCAGCCCCAGCATTTT.

The J gene is TRBJ2-1, the V gene TRBV15, with a tentative D call TRBD1 (5 bases). Trimming shortened V by 0 bases and J by 4 bases, and 7 bases separated the two germline ends. Germline assignment: CDR1 LNHNV and CDR2 YYDKDF (reference sequence). The CDR3 is made up of 14 amino acids. The CDR3 is CATSRDQGYNEQFF. In DNA, the CDR3 is TGTGCCACCAGCAGAGATCAGGGTTACAATGAGCAGTTCTTC. Combining the CDR3 with reference TRBV15 and TRBJ2-1 gives the whole variable domain DAMVIQNPRYQVTQFGKPVTLSCSQTLNHNVMYWYQQKSSQAPKLLFHYYDKDFNNEADTPDNFQSRRPNTSFCFLDIRSPGLGDTAMYLCATSRDQGYNEQFFGPGTRLTVL.

The chain has TRBV11-3 and TRBJ2-2, with D unresolved. The CDR3 totals 14 residues. V gave up 4 bases and J gave up 4 bases, with 10 bases separating them. Germline V gives CDR1 SGHNT, CDR2 YENEEA. The CDR3 spells CASSSPSVTGELFF. The CDR3 coding sequence is TGTGCCAGCAGCTCCCCCTCGGTCACCGGGGAGCTGTTTTTT.

The gene calls are TRBV21-1 and TRBJ1-1; TRBD1, the table's D call, was not compared with the DNA. TRBV21-1 is a pseudogene locus. CDR3 length equals 15 residues. The CDR3 sequence: CASSNKWKARTEAFF. DNA for the CDR3: TGTGCCAGCAGCAATAAGTGGAAGGCCAGGACTGAAGCTTTCTTT.